A single sample is the source of the 18 T cell receptor beta chains below, sequenced in a study of shared clonotypes between healthy human individuals. The method was immunoSEQ multiplex PCR; TCRdb's version includes in-frame clones alone and lacks a portion of them. The table includes over 850,000 clones, around 82% detected once. Specimen: memory CD4+ T cells from PBMCs. The subset was: CD45RA-negative fraction. Receptor source: a man between 18 and 29 years old in good health. Some clones in this sample may be carry-over from other donors' samples.

The V and J genes are TRBV4-2 and TRBJ1-3; D possibly corresponds to TRBD1 (5 bases). The CDR3 spans 17 residues. Per germline, CDR1 LGHNA and CDR2 YNFKEQ. V was cut by 0 bases and J by 4 bases, with 16 bases left in between. The CDR3 protein is CASSQETAGEEGNTIYF. The CDR3 DNA reads as TGTGCCAGCAGCCAAGAGACGGCGGGGGAAGAGGGAAACACCATATATTTT.

CDR3 nucleotides: TGTGCCAGCAGTCTGCAGTACCTGGAGCCCCAGCATTTT. This gives the protein CASSLQYLEPQHF. The chain links TRBV27 to TRBJ1-5; D is unresolved. The CDR3 runs to 13 residues. V gave up 5 bases and J gave up 8 bases, with 13 bases separating them. Per germline, CDR1 MNHEY and CDR2 SMNVEV (reference sequence).

A remark on this clone: This sample also contains other DNA sequences that code for the same CDR3. The chain joins TRBV9 to TRBJ2-3, with D perhaps TRBD1 (6 bases). This CDR3 contains 14 residues. Germline V gene sequence: CDR1 SGDLS, CDR2 YYNGEE. V lost 4 bases and J lost 1, with 10 bases in between. The CDR3 DNA sequence: TGTGCCAGCAGCCCCCGACAGGGCACAGATACGCAGTATTTT. This sequence encodes CASSPRQGTDTQYF.

Concerning this clone itself: In the same sample, other DNA sequences code for this CDR3. The gene calls are TRBV27 and TRBJ2-2; no firm D call. Trimming cost V 2 bases and J 5 bases, with 6 bases left between them. CDR3 length equals 13 residues. Germline lookup yields CDR1 MNHEY and CDR2 SMNVEV (reference sequence). The CDR3 protein is CASSLLGTGELFF. DNA of the CDR3: TGTGCCAGCAGTTTACTCGGGACCGGGGAGCTGTTTTTT.

The chain links TRBV5-4 to TRBJ2-5; 8 nucleotides line up with TRBD2. This CDR3 region has 15 residues. Unmatched junction bases numbered 10, after V lost 4 bases and J lost 5 bases. In germline, CDR1 is SGHNT, CDR2 YYREEE (reference sequence). The CDR3 DNA sequence: TGTGCCAGCAGCCTTAGCGGGGTCTTTTCGGAGACCCAGTACTTC. Translated: CASSLSGVFSETQYF. The entire variable domain, with the rest obtained from reference TRBV5-4 and TRBJ2-5, is as follows: ETGVTQSPTHLIKTRGQQVTLRCSSQSGHNTVSWYQQALGQGPQFIFQYYREEENGRGNFPPRFSGLQFPNYSSELNVNALELDDSALYLCASSLSGVFSETQYFGPGTRLLVL.

As regards this clone: Other DNA sequences in the same sample also yield this CDR3. V gene TRBV7-9 combines with J gene TRBJ2-7, with unresolved D. Per the germline V gene, CDR1 is SEHNR and CDR2 is FQNEAQ (reference sequence). This CDR3 has 12 residues. V was cut by 3 bases and J by 1 base, with 4 bases left in between. CDR3 sequence: CASSFTSYEQYF. The CDR3 nucleotides read TGTGCCAGCAGCTTCACGTCCTACGAGCAGTACTTC.

This clone was seen a handful of times. CDR3 sequence (DNA): TGCGCCAGCAGCCGAACAGGGGGCGACACCGGGGAGCTGTTTTTT. This codes for CASSRTGGDTGELFF. This chain joins TRBV4-3 and TRBJ2-2; 9 bases align to TRBD1. The CDR3 length is 15 residues. Trimming at V came to 4 bases and at J to 3 bases, leaving 3 bases not matched to a gene. Germline V gene sequence: CDR1 LGHNA, CDR2 YSLEER.

This chain joins TRBV18 and TRBJ2-5; D ambiguous. CDR1 is KGHSH, CDR2 LQKENI, per germline. With 2 bases removed from V and 0 bases from J, the gap between germline ends came to 7 bases. The CDR3 runs to 14 residues. The CDR3 here is CASSPMADQETQYF. The CDR3 coding sequence is TGTGCCAGCTCACCAATGGCAGACCAAGAGACCCAGTACTTC.

J is TRBJ2-7 and V is TRBV7-2; TRBD2 is a possible D gene (6 bases). Trimming removed 6 bases from V and 2 bases from J, with 17 bases in between. Per the germline V gene, CDR1 is SGHTA and CDR2 is FQGNSA. CDR3 length: 15 amino acids. In nucleotides, the CDR3 is TGTGCCAGCAGAAGATCCCGGGACTCCCCCTACGAGCAGTACTTC. Encoded protein: CASRRSRDSPYEQYF.

A single count supports this clone. The V call is TRBV7-2, the J call TRBJ1-5; D may be TRBD1 (5 bases). Looked up from germline, CDR1 is SGHTA and CDR2 is FQGNSA. V was pared by 4 bases and J by 6 bases, with 10 bases between. The CDR3 loop spans 13 amino acids. CDR3 loop: CASSYWGGQPQHF. CDR3 nucleotide sequence: TGTGCCAGCAGCTATTGGGGGGGTCAGCCCCAGCATTTT.

This clone was counted once. The chain links TRBV6-1 to TRBJ2-2; D may match TRBD1 or TRBD2 (6 bases each). V dropped 4 bases and J dropped 3 bases, with 18 bases sitting between them. This CDR3 is built from 17 residues. Germline loops: CDR1 MNHNS, CDR2 SASEGT. In DNA form, the CDR3 reads TGTGCCAGCAGTGGTCGCCTCCGGGGGCGCGACACCGGGGAGCTGTTTTTT. Translating it yields CASSGRLRGRDTGELFF.

The chain recombines TRBV30 with TRBJ1-1; D remains ambiguous. The CDR3 contains 11 residues. V was clipped by 0 bases and J by 8 bases, with 7 bases between them. Germline V gene lookup returns CDR1 GTSNPN and CDR2 SVGIG (reference sequence). CDR3 nucleotides: TGTGCCTGGAGTGTCACAACCGAAGCTTTCTTT. This encodes CAWSVTTEAFF.

The chain recombines TRBV10-3 with TRBJ2-2, with D unresolved. The CDR3 is made up of 16 amino acids. Germline CDR1 ENHRY, CDR2 SYGVKD. The V and J ends lost 2 bases and 3 bases respectively, with 13 bases between them. This CDR3 is CAISEGISLDTGELFF. DNA of the CDR3: TGTGCCATCAGTGAGGGTATCTCGCTGGACACCGGGGAGCTGTTTTTT.

On this clone itself: Other DNA sequences in this sample translate to the same CDR3. Written as DNA, the CDR3 is TGTGCCAGCAGCTTGACACAGACGAACACTGAAGCTTTCTTT. Translated, it gives CASSLTQTNTEAFF. The genes are TRBV5-4 and TRBJ1-1; D is uncertain. V lost 1 base and J 1 base, leaving 8 bases between the germline ends. The CDR3 runs 14 residues. Germline assignment: CDR1 SGHNT and CDR2 YYREEE (reference sequence).

V and J are TRBV28 and TRBJ1-3; D uncertain. This CDR3 is 17 amino acids long. Trimming shortened V by 2 bases and J by 4 bases, and 18 bases separated the two germline ends. CDR1 and CDR2 (germline): MDHEN, SYDVKM. The CDR3 loop reads CASSLTEGYEVGNTIYF. The CDR3 DNA follows: TGTGCCAGCAGTTTAACAGAAGGGTACGAGGTGGGAAACACCATATATTTT.

The chain joins TRBV10-3 to TRBJ2-7, with 9 bases aligning to TRBD1. Germline CDR1 ENHRY, CDR2 SYGVKD. After removal of 2 bases from V and 5 bases from J, the junction contained 4 bases not matched to a gene. The CDR3 is 14 amino acids. CDR3 nucleotides: TGTGCCATCAGTGAGGGGACAGGGTGGGACGAGCAGTACTTC. It translates to CAISEGTGWDEQYF.

The rearrangement uses TRBV25-1 and TRBJ2-1, with 10 positions matching TRBD2. Germline V lookup: CDR1 MGHDK, CDR2 SYGVNS. The CDR3 length is 14 residues. The ends lost 3 bases at V and 7 bases at J; junction bases unmatched: 3. This CDR3 reads CASSEGLAWNEQFF. The DNA for the CDR3 is TGTGCCAGCAGTGAGGGACTAGCGTGGAATGAGCAGTTCTTC.

Regarding this clone: The same CDR3 is also encoded by other DNA sequences in this sample. The V gene is TRBV7-9, the J gene TRBJ2-2; D ambiguous. The germline V and J ends were trimmed by 5 bases and 5 bases, with 9 bases remaining between them. CDR3 length: 13 amino acids. Germline V lookup: CDR1 SEHNR, CDR2 FQNEAQ (reference sequence). CDR3 bases: TGTGCCAGCAGCGTGCAAGGGACCGGGGAGCTGTTTTTT. Encoded protein: CASSVQGTGELFF. Full variable domain (rest looked up from reference TRBV7-9 and TRBJ2-2): DTGVSQNPRHKITKRGQNVTFRCDPISEHNRLYWYRQTLGQGPEFLTYFQNEAQLEKSRLLSDRFSAERPKGSFSTLEIQRTEQGDSAMYLCASSVQGTGELFFGEGSRLTVL.